This T cell receptor beta chain was profiled in a study of T cells in Graves' hyperthyroidism and ophthalmopathy. For the study at large: Before treatment of any kind, peripheral blood was taken at initial diagnosis. Study findings and constraints: For ophthalmopathy, model prediction preceded onset by a median roughly 6.3 months. Blood shared most expanded thyroid clonotypes above 0.001.

Germline loops: CDR1 MDHEN, CDR2 SYDVKM. Trimming took 5 bases from V and 2 from J, leaving 13 bases between them. This CDR3 has 14 amino acids. Researchers took RNA transcripts and amplified the TCR beta CDR3 regions from them. The HTBI primer set served for first-round RT-PCR of the TCR CDR3. One entry per CDR3 protein results from TCRdb running MiXCR on the multiplex PCR reads. The sample holds about 620,000 distinct CDR3 sequences, roughly 17% seen once. On this clonotype: Its antigen is unidentified.

PBMCs stemmed from 10 ml fresh peripheral blood. Sequencing was performed on blood. This TCR derives from a woman aged 25 to 39 with Graves' hyperthyroidism. The V gene is TRBV28, the J gene TRBJ2-7, with D tentatively TRBD2 (5 bases). This CDR3 is CASSPLGKTYEQYF. The CDR3 nucleotides are TGTGCCAGCAGTCCTCTCGGGAAAACCTACGAGCAGTACTTC.